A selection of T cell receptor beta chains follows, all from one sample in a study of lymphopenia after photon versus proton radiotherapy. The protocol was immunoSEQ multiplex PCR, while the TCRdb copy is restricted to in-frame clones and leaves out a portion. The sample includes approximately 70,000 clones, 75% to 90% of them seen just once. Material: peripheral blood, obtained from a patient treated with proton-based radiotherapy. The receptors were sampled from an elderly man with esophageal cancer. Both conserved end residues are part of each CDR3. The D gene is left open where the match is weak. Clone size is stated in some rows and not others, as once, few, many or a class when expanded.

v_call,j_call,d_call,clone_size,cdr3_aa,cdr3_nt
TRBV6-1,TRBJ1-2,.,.,CASGFSRANYGYTF,TGTGCCAGCGGGTTTAGCAGAGCTAACTATGGCTACACCTTC
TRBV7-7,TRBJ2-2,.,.,CASSSTGAGELFF,TGTGCCAGCAGCTCCACCGGGGCCGGGGAGCTGTTTTTT
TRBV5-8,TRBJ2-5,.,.,CASSLYMYFGGASQQETQYF,TGTGCCAGCAGCTTGTATATGTACTTTGGCGGCGCCAGCCAGCAAGAGACCCAGTACTTC
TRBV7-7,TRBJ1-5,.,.,CASSLGPNQPQHF,TGTGCTAGCAGCTTAGGACCCAATCAGCCCCAGCATTTT
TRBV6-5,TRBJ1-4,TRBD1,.,CASSRTGTNEKLFF,TGTGCCAGCAGCCGGACAGGGACTAATGAAAAACTGTTTTTT
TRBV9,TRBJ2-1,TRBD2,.,CASSVTSGPVWNEQFF,TGTGCCAGCAGCGTTACTAGCGGTCCAGTGTGGAATGAGCAGTTCTTC
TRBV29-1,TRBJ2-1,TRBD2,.,CSVEGTSGKSSYNEQFF,TGCAGCGTTGAAGGGACTAGCGGGAAAAGTTCCTACAATGAGCAGTTCTTC
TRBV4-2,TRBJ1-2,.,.,CASSSRTQGDYGYTF,TGTGCCAGCAGCTCACGTACCCAAGGGGACTATGGCTACACCTTC
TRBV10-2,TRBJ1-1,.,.,CASTGQHTEAFF,TGCGCCAGCACCGGACAGCACACTGAAGCTTTCTTT
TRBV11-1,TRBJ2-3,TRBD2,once,CASTPGTSGAWSTDTQYF,TGTGCCAGCACTCCCGGGACTAGCGGGGCCTGGAGCACAGATACGCAGTATTTT
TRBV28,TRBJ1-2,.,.,CASRMGQGGGYTF,TGTGCCAGCCGCATGGGGCAGGGAGGCGGCTACACCTTC
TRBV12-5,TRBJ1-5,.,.,CASGLVNLGGYNQPQHF,TGTGCTAGTGGTTTGGTAAACCTGGGGGGTTACAATCAGCCCCAGCATTTT
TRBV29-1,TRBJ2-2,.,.,CSVRTGLGGTGELFF,TGCAGCGTACGGACAGGCCTGGGGGGCACCGGGGAGCTGTTTTTT
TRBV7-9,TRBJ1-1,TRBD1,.,CASSTRQGARGTEAFF,TGTGCCAGCAGCACCAGACAGGGGGCCCGCGGCACTGAAGCTTTCTTT
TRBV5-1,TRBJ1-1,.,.,CASSPQTAKANTEAFF,TGCGCCAGCAGCCCACAGACAGCCAAAGCGAACACTGAAGCTTTCTTT
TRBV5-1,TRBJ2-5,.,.,CASSGDRGGQETQYF,TGCGCCAGCAGCGGCGACAGGGGAGGGCAAGAGACCCAGTACTTC
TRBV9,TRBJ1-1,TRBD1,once,CASSTRDRMNTEAFF,TGTGCCAGCAGCACCAGGGACAGGATGAACACTGAAGCTTTCTTT
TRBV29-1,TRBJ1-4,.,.,CSVGADYSKEKLFF,TGCAGCGTTGGGGCCGATTACTCCAAGGAAAAACTGTTTTTT
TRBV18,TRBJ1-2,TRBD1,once,CASSPLGQGGGYTF,TGTGCCAGCTCACCACTAGGACAGGGAGGTGGCTACACCTTC
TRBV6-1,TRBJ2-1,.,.,CASSEINEQFF,TGTGCCAGCAGTGAAATCAATGAGCAGTTCTTC
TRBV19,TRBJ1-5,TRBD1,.,CASSMGQGGNQPQHF,TGTGCCAGTAGTATGGGACAGGGCGGCAATCAGCCCCAGCATTTT
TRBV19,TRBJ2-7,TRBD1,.,CASSYRGRNEQYF,TGTGCCAGTAGCTACAGGGGCCGGAACGAGCAGTACTTC
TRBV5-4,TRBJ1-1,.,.,CASSSGQSPTEAFF,TGTGCCAGCAGCTCAGGACAGTCCCCCACTGAAGCTTTCTTT
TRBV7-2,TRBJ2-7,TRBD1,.,CASSSSLQGADEQYF,TGTGCCAGCAGCTCATCCCTCCAGGGGGCCGACGAGCAGTACTTC
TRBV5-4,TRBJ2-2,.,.,CASSPDWDTGELFF,TGTGCCAGCAGCCCGGACTGGGATACCGGGGAGCTGTTTTTT
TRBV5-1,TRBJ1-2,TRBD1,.,CASSLDRGDGYTF,TGCGCCAGCAGCTTGGACAGGGGGGACGGCTACACCTTC
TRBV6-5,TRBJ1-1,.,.,CASSYSTGTEAFF,TGTGCCAGCAGTTACTCCACCGGCACTGAAGCTTTCTTT
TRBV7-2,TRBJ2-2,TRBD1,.,CASKQGVVTGELFF,TGTGCCAGCAAACAGGGGGTGGTTACCGGGGAGCTGTTTTTT
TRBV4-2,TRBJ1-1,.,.,CASSQIPGTEAFF,TGTGCCAGCAGCCAAATACCGGGAACTGAAGCTTTCTTT
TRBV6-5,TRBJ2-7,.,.,CASSYGGSGTYEQYF,TGTGCCAGCAGTTACGGTGGTAGCGGTACCTACGAGCAGTACTTC
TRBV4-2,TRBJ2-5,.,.,CASSQDLYFLETQYF,TGTGCCAGCAGCCAAGATTTGTACTTCCTAGAGACCCAGTACTTC
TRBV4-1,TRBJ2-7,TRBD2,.,CASSPGGLAGVHYEQYF,TGCGCCAGCAGCCCCGGAGGACTAGCGGGGGTTCACTACGAGCAGTACTTC
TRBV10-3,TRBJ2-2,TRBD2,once,CAIRNPTGLAGGTGELFF,TGTGCCATCAGGAACCCTACGGGACTAGCGGGAGGGACCGGGGAGCTGTTTTTT
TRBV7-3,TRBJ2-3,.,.,CASSLAGVTDTQYF,TGTGCCAGCAGCTTAGCAGGGGTTACAGATACGCAGTATTTT
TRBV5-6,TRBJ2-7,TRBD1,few,CASSLGQGFYEQYF,TGTGCCAGCAGCTTGGGACAGGGGTTCTACGAGCAGTACTTC
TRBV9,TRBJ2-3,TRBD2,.,CASSVGTIAAGGTQYF,TGTGCCAGCAGCGTAGGAACGATAGCGGCGGGGGGTACGCAGTATTTT
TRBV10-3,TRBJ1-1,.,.,CAISESRQGAEAFF,TGTGCCATCAGTGAGTCGAGGCAGGGAGCCGAAGCTTTCTTT
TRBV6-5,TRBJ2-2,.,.,CASSYRPTGELFF,TGTGCCAGCAGTTACCGGCCAACCGGGGAGCTGTTTTTT
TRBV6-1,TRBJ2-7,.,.,CASRDQGRISYEQYF,TGTGCCAGCAGAGATCAGGGAAGGATATCCTACGAGCAGTACTTC
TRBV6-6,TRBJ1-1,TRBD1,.,CASSSTGTGGNTEAFF,TGTGCCAGCAGTTCGACCGGGACAGGGGGGAACACTGAAGCTTTCTTT
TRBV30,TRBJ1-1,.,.,CAWSVQGNTEAFF,TGTGCCTGGAGTGTACAGGGGAACACTGAAGCTTTCTTT
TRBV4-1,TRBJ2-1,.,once,CASSQPFGNEQFF,TGCGCCAGCAGCCAACCCTTCGGGAATGAGCAGTTCTTC
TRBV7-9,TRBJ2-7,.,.,CASSLVVTPYEQYF,TGTGCCAGCAGCTTAGTAGTAACCCCCTACGAGCAGTACTTC
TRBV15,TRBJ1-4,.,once,CATSRQGIREKLFF,TGTGCCACCAGCAGACAGGGGATTCGTGAAAAACTGTTTTTT
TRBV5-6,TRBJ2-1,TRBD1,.,CASSLDGTGGIEVQFF,TGTGCCAGCAGCTTAGACGGGACAGGGGGGATCGAAGTACAGTTCTTC
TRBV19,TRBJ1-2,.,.,CASSTPGKHYGYTF,TGTGCCAGTAGTACCCCGGGGAAGCACTATGGCTACACCTTC
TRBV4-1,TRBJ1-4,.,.,CASSQGSGAANEKLFF,TGCGCCAGCAGCCAAGGGTCGGGGGCGGCTAATGAAAAACTGTTTTTT
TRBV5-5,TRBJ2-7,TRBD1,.,CASSPGQGGYEQYF,TGTGCCAGCAGCCCGGGACAGGGTGGCTACGAGCAGTACTTC
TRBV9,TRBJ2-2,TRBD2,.,CASSEGLAGGSNTGELFF,TGTGCCAGCAGCGAGGGACTAGCGGGGGGATCGAACACCGGGGAGCTGTTTTTT
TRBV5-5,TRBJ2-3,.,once,CASSLDGASTDTQYF,TGTGCCAGCAGCTTGGACGGAGCTAGCACAGATACGCAGTATTTT
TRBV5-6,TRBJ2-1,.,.,CASSYLLWESLPDEQFF,TGTGCCAGCAGCTACCTTTTGTGGGAGAGCCTGCCCGATGAGCAGTTCTTC
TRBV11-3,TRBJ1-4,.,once,CASSLETGTKLFF,TGTGCCAGCAGCTTAGAGACAGGCACCAAACTGTTTTTT